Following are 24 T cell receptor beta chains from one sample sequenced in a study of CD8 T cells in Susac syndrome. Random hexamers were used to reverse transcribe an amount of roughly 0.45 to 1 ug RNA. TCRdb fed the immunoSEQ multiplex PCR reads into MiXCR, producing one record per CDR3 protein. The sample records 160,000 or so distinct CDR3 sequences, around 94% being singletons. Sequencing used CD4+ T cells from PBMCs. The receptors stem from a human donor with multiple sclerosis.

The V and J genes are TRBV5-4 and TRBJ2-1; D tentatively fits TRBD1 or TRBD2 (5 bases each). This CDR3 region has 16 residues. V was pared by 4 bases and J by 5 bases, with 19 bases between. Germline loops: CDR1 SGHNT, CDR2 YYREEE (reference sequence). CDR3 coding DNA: TGTGCCAGCAGCCGGGTAGGGACCTCGCAAGACAATGAGCAGTTCTTC. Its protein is CASSRVGTSQDNEQFF.

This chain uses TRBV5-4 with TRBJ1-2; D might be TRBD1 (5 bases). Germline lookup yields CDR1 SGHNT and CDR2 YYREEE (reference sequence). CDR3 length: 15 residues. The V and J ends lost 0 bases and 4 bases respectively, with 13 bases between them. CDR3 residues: CASSLEQPGVYGYTF. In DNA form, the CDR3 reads TGTGCCAGCAGCTTGGAACAGCCGGGGGTCTATGGCTACACCTTC.

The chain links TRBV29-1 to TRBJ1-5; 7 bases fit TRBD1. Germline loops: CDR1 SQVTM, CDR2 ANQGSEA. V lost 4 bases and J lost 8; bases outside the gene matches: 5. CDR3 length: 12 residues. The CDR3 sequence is CSVGQGTEPQHF. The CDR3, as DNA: TGCAGCGTTGGACAGGGCACGGAGCCCCAGCATTTT.

CDR3 protein: CSVAELRYTEAFF. The CDR3 nucleotides are TGCAGCGTTGCGGAGCTCCGATACACTGAAGCTTTCTTT. The chain joins TRBV29-1 to TRBJ1-1; D is undetermined. CDR3 length: 13 residues. Germline assignment: CDR1 SQVTM and CDR2 ANQGSEA. Trimming removed 4 bases from V and 3 bases from J, with 12 bases in between.

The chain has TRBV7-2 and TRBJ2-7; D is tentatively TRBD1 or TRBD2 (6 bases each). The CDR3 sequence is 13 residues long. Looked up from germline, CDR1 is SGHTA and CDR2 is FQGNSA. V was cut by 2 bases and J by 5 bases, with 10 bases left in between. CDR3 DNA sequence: TGTGCCAGCAGCTTATGGGGGGCCCACGAGCAGTACTTC. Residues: CASSLWGAHEQYF.

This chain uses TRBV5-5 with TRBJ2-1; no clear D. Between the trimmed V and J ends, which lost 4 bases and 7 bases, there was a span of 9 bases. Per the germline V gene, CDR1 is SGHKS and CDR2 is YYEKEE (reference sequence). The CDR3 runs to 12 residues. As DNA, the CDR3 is TGTGCCAGCAGCGCGGAACTGAATGAGCAGTTCTTC. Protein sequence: CASSAELNEQFF.

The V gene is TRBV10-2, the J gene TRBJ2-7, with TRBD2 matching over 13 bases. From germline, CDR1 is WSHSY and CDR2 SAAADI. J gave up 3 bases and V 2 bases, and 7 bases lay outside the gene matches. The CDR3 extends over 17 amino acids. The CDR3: CASSEKRTSGSSYEQYF. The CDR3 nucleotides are TGCGCCAGCAGTGAGAAGAGGACTAGCGGGAGCAGCTACGAGCAGTACTTC.

The CDR3 is CASTSGLLNNEQFF. CDR3 DNA: TGTGCCAGCACCTCCGGGCTCCTAAACAATGAGCAGTTCTTC. V is TRBV12-3 or TRBV12-4 and J is TRBJ2-1; D uncertain. The CDR3 length is 14 residues. Deletions cut 7 bases from V and 5 bases from J, with 15 bases between.

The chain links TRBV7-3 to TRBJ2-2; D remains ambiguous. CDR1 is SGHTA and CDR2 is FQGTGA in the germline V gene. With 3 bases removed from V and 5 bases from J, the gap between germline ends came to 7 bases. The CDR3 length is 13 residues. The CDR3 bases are TGTGCCAGCAGCTTCCTCCCAACCGGGGAGCTGTTTTTT. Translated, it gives CASSFLPTGELFF.

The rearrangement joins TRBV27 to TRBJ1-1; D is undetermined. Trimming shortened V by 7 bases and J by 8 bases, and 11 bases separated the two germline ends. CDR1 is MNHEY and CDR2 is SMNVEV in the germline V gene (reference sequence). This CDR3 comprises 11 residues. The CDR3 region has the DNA TGTGCCAGCACGGTCACGGAGGAAGCTTTCTTT. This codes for CASTVTEEAFF.

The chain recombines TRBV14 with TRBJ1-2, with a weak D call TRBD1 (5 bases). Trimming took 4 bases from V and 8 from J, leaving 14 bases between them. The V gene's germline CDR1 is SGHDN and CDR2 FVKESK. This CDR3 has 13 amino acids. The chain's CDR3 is CASSPPRGTGYTF. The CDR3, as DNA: TGTGCCAGCAGCCCCCCCCGCGGGACCGGCTACACCTTC.

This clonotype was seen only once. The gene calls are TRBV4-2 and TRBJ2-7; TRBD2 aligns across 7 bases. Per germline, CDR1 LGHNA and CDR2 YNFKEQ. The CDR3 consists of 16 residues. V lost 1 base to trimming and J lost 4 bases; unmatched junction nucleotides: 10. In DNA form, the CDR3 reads TGTGCCAGCAGCCAAGCGACGGCGGGCGGGAGATACGAGCAGTACTTC. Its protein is CASSQATAGGRYEQYF.

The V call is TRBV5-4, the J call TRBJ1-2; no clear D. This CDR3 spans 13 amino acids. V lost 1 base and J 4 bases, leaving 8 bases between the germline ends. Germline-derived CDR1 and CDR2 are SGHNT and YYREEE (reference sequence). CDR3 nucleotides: TGTGCCAGCAGCTTGACGGAAGTCTATGGCTACACCTTC. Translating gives CASSLTEVYGYTF.

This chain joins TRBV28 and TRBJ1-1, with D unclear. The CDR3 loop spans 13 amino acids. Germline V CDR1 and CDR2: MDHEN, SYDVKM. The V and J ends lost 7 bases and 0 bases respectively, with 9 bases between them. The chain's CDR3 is CASIERVNTEAFF. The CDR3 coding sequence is TGTGCCAGCATTGAACGGGTGAACACTGAAGCTTTCTTT.

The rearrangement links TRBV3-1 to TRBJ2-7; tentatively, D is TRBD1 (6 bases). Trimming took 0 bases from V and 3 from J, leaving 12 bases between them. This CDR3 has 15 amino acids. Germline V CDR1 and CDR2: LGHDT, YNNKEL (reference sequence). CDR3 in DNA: TGTGCCAGCAGCCAAGATCCGGCAGGGGACTACGAGCAGTACTTC. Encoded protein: CASSQDPAGDYEQYF.

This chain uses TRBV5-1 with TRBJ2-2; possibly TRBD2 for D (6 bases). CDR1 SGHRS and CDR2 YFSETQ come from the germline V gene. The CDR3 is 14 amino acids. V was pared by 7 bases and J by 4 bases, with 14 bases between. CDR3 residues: CASGATEGTGELFF. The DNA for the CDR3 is TGCGCCAGCGGTGCCACGGAGGGCACCGGGGAGCTGTTTTTT.

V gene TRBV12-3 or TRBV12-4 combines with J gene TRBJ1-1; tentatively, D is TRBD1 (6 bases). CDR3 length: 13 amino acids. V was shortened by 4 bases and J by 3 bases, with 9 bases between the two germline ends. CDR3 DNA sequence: TGTGCCAGCAGTTCTACAGGGTACACTGAAGCTTTCTTT. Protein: CASSSTGYTEAFF.

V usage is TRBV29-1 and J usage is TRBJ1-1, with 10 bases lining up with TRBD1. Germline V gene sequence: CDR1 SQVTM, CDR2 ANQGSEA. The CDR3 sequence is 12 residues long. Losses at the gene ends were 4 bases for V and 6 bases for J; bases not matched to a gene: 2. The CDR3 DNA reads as TGCAGCGTTGGACAGGGGGCCGCTGAAGCTTTCTTT. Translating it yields CSVGQGAAEAFF.

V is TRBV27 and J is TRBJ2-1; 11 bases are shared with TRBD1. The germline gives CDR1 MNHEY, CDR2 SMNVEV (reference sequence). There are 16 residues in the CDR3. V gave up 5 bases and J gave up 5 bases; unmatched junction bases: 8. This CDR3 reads CASSTGRDRGDNEQFF. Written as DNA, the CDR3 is TGTGCCAGCAGTACGGGACGGGACAGGGGGGACAATGAGCAGTTCTTC.

The CDR3 protein is CASRRVGTGELFF. The CDR3 nucleotides read TGCGCCAGCAGAAGGGTGGGCACCGGGGAGCTGTTTTTT. This chain uses TRBV10-2 with TRBJ2-2; D ambiguous. CDR3 length: 13 residues. The germline gives CDR1 WSHSY, CDR2 SAAADI. V lost 6 bases and J 4 bases, leaving 9 bases between the germline ends.

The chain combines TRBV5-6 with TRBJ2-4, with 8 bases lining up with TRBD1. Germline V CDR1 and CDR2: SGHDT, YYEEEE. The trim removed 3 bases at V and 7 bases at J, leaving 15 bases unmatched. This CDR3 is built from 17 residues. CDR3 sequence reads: CASSSWGTGRGGNIQYF. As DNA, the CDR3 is TGTGCCAGCAGCTCCTGGGGGACAGGAAGGGGTGGTAACATTCAGTACTTC.

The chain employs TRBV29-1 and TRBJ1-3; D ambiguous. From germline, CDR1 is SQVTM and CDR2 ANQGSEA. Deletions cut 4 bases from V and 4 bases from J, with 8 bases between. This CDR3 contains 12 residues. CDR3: CSVVAGGNTIYF. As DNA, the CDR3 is TGCAGCGTTGTGGCAGGCGGAAACACCATATATTTT.

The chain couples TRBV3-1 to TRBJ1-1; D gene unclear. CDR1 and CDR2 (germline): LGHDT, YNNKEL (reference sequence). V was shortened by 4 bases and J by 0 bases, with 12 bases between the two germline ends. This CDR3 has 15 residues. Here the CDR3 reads CASSPGGYMNTEAFF. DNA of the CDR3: TGTGCCAGCAGCCCCGGAGGGTACATGAACACTGAAGCTTTCTTT.

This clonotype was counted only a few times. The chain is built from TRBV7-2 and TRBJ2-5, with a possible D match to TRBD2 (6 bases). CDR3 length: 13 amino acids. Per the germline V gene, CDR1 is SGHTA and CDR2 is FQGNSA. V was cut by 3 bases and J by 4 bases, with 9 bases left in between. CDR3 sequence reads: CASSFSGVETQYF. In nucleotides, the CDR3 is TGTGCCAGCAGCTTTTCGGGGGTAGAGACCCAGTACTTC.